The 8 T cell receptor beta chains below come from one sample, sequenced in a study of graft-versus-host responses after intestinal transplantation. Some clones are missing from TCRdb's copy, which holds only in-frame ones; the method was immunoSEQ multiplex PCR. The sample has about 22,000 clones; 55% to 65% are singletons. Sequenced material: alloreactive CD4+ T cells from a mixed lymphocyte reaction culture, taken before intestinal transplant. The subset denotes: CFSE-low proliferating T cells sorted from roughly 6-day pre-transplant mixed lymphocyte reaction (GvH or HvG direction). The receptors were gathered from a human patient who received an intestinal transplant.

The rearrangement joins TRBV6-6 to TRBJ2-5; perhaps TRBD1 as D (6 bases). The CDR3 contains 15 residues. The germline V gene encodes CDR1 MNHNY and CDR2 SVGAGI (reference sequence). V lost 7 bases and J lost 4, with 19 bases in between. CDR3 DNA: TGTGCCAGCACCTTTCCCTCGGTACAGGGAGAGACCCAGTACTTC. Its translation is CASTFPSVQGETQYF.

The rearrangement joins TRBV6-5 to TRBJ1-1; 7 bases align to TRBD1. The CDR3 runs to 11 residues. Germline V CDR1 and CDR2: MNHEY, SVGAGI. The junction had 1 base not matched to a gene; V was cut back by 7 bases and J by 5 bases. This CDR3 reads CASTQGTEAFF. Here the CDR3 DNA reads TGTGCCAGCACACAGGGGACTGAAGCTTTCTTT.

This clone appeared a few times. This rearrangement joins TRBV15 to TRBJ1-2; D gene uncertain. The V gene lost 0 bases and the J gene lost 5 bases, with 16 bases spanning the gap. The CDR3 spans 16 residues. From germline, CDR1 is LNHNV and CDR2 YYDKDF (reference sequence). The DNA for the CDR3 is TGTGCCACCAGCAGAGATAGGCAATTTAGGACTTATGGCTACACCTTC. Translated: CATSRDRQFRTYGYTF.

Worth noting for this clone: One end of the junction is discordant with germline, which a read error may explain. This chain uses TRBV5-4 with TRBJ2-2; 14 bases are shared with TRBD2. The germline gives CDR1 SGHNT, CDR2 YYREEE (reference sequence). The length of the CDR3 is 16 residues. CDR3 in DNA: TGTGCCAGCAGCTCCCGCCTTGCGACTAGCGGGGGGGAACTGTTTTTT. This encodes CASSSRLATSGGELFF.

This clone has more than one count but fewer than ten. The chain links TRBV5-1 to TRBJ1-2, with TRBD1 as a possible D gene (5 bases). Trimming left V 0 bases short and J 7 bases short, with 16 bases between. The germline gives CDR1 SGHRS, CDR2 YFSETQ. The CDR3 loop spans 15 amino acids. The CDR3 nucleotides are TGCGCCAGCAGCTTGGGCGCTTTTAGCGGGACTGGCTACACCTTC. Translation gives CASSLGAFSGTGYTF.

This chain joins TRBV6-5 and TRBJ2-7; D gene ambiguous. The length of the CDR3 is 11 residues. V lost 4 bases and J 3 bases, leaving 4 bases between the germline ends. Germline V gene data show CDR1 as MNHEY and CDR2 as SVGAGI. The CDR3 region is CASSSFYEQYF. DNA for the CDR3: TGTGCCAGCAGTTCGTTCTACGAGCAGTACTTC.

The chain employs TRBV27 and TRBJ1-5; 10 nucleotides match TRBD1. This CDR3 is 14 amino acids long. With 3 bases clipped from V and 5 bases from J, the junction kept 1 base outside the gene matches. Germline V CDR1 and CDR2: MNHEY, SMNVEV (reference sequence). CDR3 sequence reads: CASSLTGGDQPQHF. CDR3 DNA: TGTGCCAGCAGTTTGACAGGGGGCGATCAGCCCCAGCATTTT.

This clone was observed once. The CDR3 DNA is TGTGCCAGCAGTTCAGTCAATTCACCCCTCCACTTT. Translated, it gives CASSSVNSPLHF. J is TRBJ1-6 and V is TRBV6-5, with D uncertain. This CDR3 has 12 amino acids. The germline gives CDR1 MNHEY, CDR2 SVGAGI. Trimming pared 4 bases from V and 7 bases from J, leaving 5 bases between.